Shown below are 27 T cell receptor beta chains from a single sample sequenced in a study of cytomegalovirus exposure and HLA in healthy donors. The PCR employed 60 Vbeta primers together with 13 Jbeta primers. The data were produced by immunoSEQ multiplex PCR, yet TCRdb's version contains in-frame clones alone and is incomplete. The sample carries some 120,000 clones, 80% recorded once. Sample: PBMCs. All receptors come from a female donor in good health and CMV-seronegative.

The chain recombines TRBV7-8 with TRBJ2-1; D possibly corresponds to TRBD2 (6 bases). This CDR3 region has 15 residues. The germline gives CDR1 SGHVS, CDR2 FQNEAQ. Trimming shortened V by 2 bases and J by 2 bases, and 10 bases separated the two germline ends. This CDR3 is CASSLSGATYNEQFF. CDR3 in DNA: TGTGCCAGCAGCTTATCGGGAGCCACCTACAATGAGCAGTTCTTC.

Here the CDR3 DNA reads TGTGCCAGCAGCCCAGACGCCGGACACCCTCAGCCCCAGCATTTT. Residues: CASSPDAGHPQPQHF. V and J are TRBV6-5 and TRBJ1-5; tentatively, D is TRBD1 (5 bases). Germline CDR1 and CDR2: MNHEY and SVGAGI. The CDR3 spans 15 residues. V gave up 6 bases and J gave up 6 bases, with 18 bases separating them.

This sequence joins TRBV11-2 and TRBJ2-3; 9 positions match TRBD2. Germline lookup yields CDR1 SGHAT and CDR2 FQNNGV. The CDR3 extends over 16 amino acids. V gave up 4 bases and J gave up 0 bases; unmatched junction bases: 5. The CDR3 loop is CASSSQRGASTDTQYF. Here the CDR3 DNA reads TGTGCCAGCAGCTCACAGCGGGGGGCTAGCACAGATACGCAGTATTTT.

The chain links TRBV14 to TRBJ2-1, with D possibly being TRBD2 (5 bases). CDR3 length equals 13 residues. V gave up 4 bases and J gave up 5 bases, with 9 bases separating them. The germline gives CDR1 SGHDN, CDR2 FVKESK. The DNA of the CDR3 is TGTGCCAGCAGCCTGACTACCCACAATGAGCAGTTCTTC. Protein: CASSLTTHNEQFF.

As for this clone: Other DNA sequences in the sample encode the same CDR3. In nucleotides, the CDR3 is TGTGCCAGCAGCCCCCGCACCGGGGAGCTGTTTTTT. Translating it yields CASSPRTGELFF. V usage is TRBV7-3 and J usage is TRBJ2-2, with D unclear. CDR1 is SGHTA, CDR2 FQGTGA, per germline. This CDR3 contains 12 residues. Deletions cut 5 bases from V and 4 bases from J, with 5 bases between.

Details on this clone: The identical CDR3 is also encoded by other nucleotide sequences in the sample. This sequence joins TRBV7-6 and TRBJ2-7; 12 nucleotides agree with TRBD1. The CDR3 has 17 residues. With V trimmed by 0 bases and J by 6 bases, 9 bases remained unmatched. The germline CDR1 and CDR2 sequences are SGHVS and FNYEAQ. The CDR3: CASSLAPLGQGAGEQYF. CDR3 nucleotides: TGTGCCAGCAGCTTAGCTCCCTTGGGACAGGGGGCGGGCGAGCAGTACTTC.

This chain uses TRBV6-1 with TRBJ1-2, with D perhaps TRBD1 (6 bases). Germline CDR1 and CDR2: MNHNS and SASEGT. Trimming took off 6 bases at V and 8 bases at J, with 13 bases between the two ends. CDR3 length equals 12 residues. The CDR3 protein is CASRGRGYGYTF. Written as DNA, the CDR3 is TGTGCCAGCAGGGGCAGGGGTTACGGCTACACCTTC.

The rearrangement joins TRBV9 to TRBJ2-2; TRBD1 matches 12 bases. The CDR3 extends over 15 amino acids. The V gene's germline CDR1 is SGDLS and CDR2 YYNGEE. Germline trimming cut 5 bases from V and 3 bases from J; bases unmatched to any gene: 2. For the CDR3, the DNA is TGTGCCAGCAGGGGACAGGGGGCGTACACCGGGGAGCTGTTTTTT. This translates into CASRGQGAYTGELFF.

This chain connects TRBV7-3 to TRBJ2-5; 9 nucleotides line up with TRBD2. CDR3 length: 14 amino acids. Trimming removed 3 bases from V and 4 bases from J; junction bases left unmatched: 3. Germline assignment: CDR1 SGHTA and CDR2 FQGTGA. DNA of the CDR3: TGTGCCAGCAGCTTGGGACTAGCCCCAGAGACCCAGTACTTC. Amino acid sequence: CASSLGLAPETQYF.

This chain links TRBV6-5 with TRBJ2-5; 8 bases fit TRBD1. The CDR3 has 13 residues. V lost 6 bases and J lost 5; bases outside the gene matches: 5. In germline, CDR1 is MNHEY, CDR2 SVGAGI. CDR3 region: CASRQGVRETQYF. The CDR3 coding sequence is TGTGCCAGCAGACAGGGGGTTCGGGAGACCCAGTACTTC.

The chain couples TRBV27 to TRBJ2-5, with D perhaps TRBD1 (5 bases). In germline, CDR1 is MNHEY, CDR2 SMNVEV (reference sequence). V was trimmed by 8 bases and J by 7 bases, leaving 11 bases between them. CDR3 size: 11 residues. CDR3 sequence (DNA): TGTGCCAGCCATTATAGGGGGACCCAGTACTTC. Amino acid sequence: CASHYRGTQYF.

The chain employs TRBV7-3 and TRBJ2-5; 8 bases fit TRBD2. V gave up 5 bases and J gave up 1 base; unmatched junction bases: 9. The CDR3 length is 16 residues. Germline V gene lookup returns CDR1 SGHTA and CDR2 FQGTGA. The CDR3 loop is CASSRSTSGLQETQYF. CDR3 nucleotide sequence: TGTGCCAGCAGCCGCTCTACTAGCGGTCTCCAAGAGACCCAGTACTTC.

CDR3: CASSFAQRPYEQYF. For the CDR3, the DNA is TGTGCCAGCAGCTTCGCCCAGCGACCCTACGAGCAGTACTTC. V and J are TRBV5-5 and TRBJ2-7; no firm D call. V lost 2 bases and J lost 2, with 11 bases in between. This CDR3 is built from 14 residues. Germline CDR1 is SGHKS and CDR2 is YYEKEE (reference sequence).

This chain connects TRBV27 to TRBJ2-5; D may be TRBD2 (6 bases). CDR3 length equals 15 residues. The germline V gene encodes CDR1 MNHEY and CDR2 SMNVEV (reference sequence). Trimming pared 3 bases from V and 5 bases from J, leaving 16 bases between. CDR3 loop: CASSFASGLWETQYF. The CDR3 DNA is TGTGCCAGCAGTTTTGCCAGCGGGCTTTGGGAGACCCAGTACTTC.

This chain connects TRBV5-4 to TRBJ1-5; D is uncertain. This CDR3 region has 13 residues. With 5 bases removed from V and 6 bases from J, the gap between germline ends came to 12 bases. Germline CDR1 and CDR2: SGHNT and YYREEE (reference sequence). CDR3 protein: CASSADGGQPQHF. The CDR3 DNA is TGTGCCAGCAGTGCGGACGGAGGTCAGCCCCAGCATTTT.

This chain uses TRBV30 with TRBJ1-2; D gene ambiguous. The CDR3 runs to 11 residues. Trimming shortened V by 0 bases and J by 7 bases, and 6 bases separated the two germline ends. Germline values: CDR1 GTSNPN, CDR2 SVGIG (reference sequence). The CDR3 is CAWSVSFGYTF. CDR3 DNA: TGTGCCTGGAGTGTATCGTTTGGCTACACCTTC. Full variable domain (rest looked up from reference TRBV30 and TRBJ1-2): SQTIHQWPATLVQPVGSPLSLECTVEGTSNPNLYWYRQAAGRGLQLLFYSVGIGQISSEVPQNLSASRPQDRQFILSSKKLLLSDSGFYLCAWSVSFGYTFGSGTRLTVV.

This chain links TRBV29-1 with TRBJ2-3, with unresolved D. From germline, CDR1 is SQVTM and CDR2 ANQGSEA. This CDR3 region has 17 residues. Trimming took off 1 base at V and 0 bases at J, with 17 bases between the two ends. CDR3 in DNA: TGCAGCGTTGAAGGACTGAGTACACCCGCTAGCACAGATACGCAGTATTTT. Translating gives CSVEGLSTPASTDTQYF.

The chain is built from TRBV28 and TRBJ1-5; perhaps TRBD1 as D (6 bases). Trimming stripped 6 bases from V and 0 bases from J, with 15 bases between. Germline V lookup: CDR1 MDHEN, CDR2 SYDVKM. The CDR3 is 16 amino acids. The CDR3 region has the DNA TGTGCCAGCAGGATGGAGAGGACAGATAGCAATCAGCCCCAGCATTTT. It yields the protein CASRMERTDSNQPQHF.

This clone has only a few counts. The V call is TRBV28, the J call TRBJ1-5; D remains ambiguous. Germline V gene sequence: CDR1 MDHEN, CDR2 SYDVKM. Trimming pared 1 base from V and 0 bases from J, leaving 10 bases between. The CDR3 extends over 16 amino acids. This CDR3 reads CASSLLASYSNQPQHF. The CDR3 DNA sequence: TGTGCCAGCAGTTTATTGGCCAGTTATAGCAATCAGCCCCAGCATTTT.

V and J are TRBV19 and TRBJ1-5; 9 bases align to TRBD1. The CDR3 spans 16 residues. Looked up from germline, CDR1 is LNHDA and CDR2 is SQIVND (reference sequence). V shed 1 base and J 6 bases; nucleotides not matched to a gene: 7. The DNA of the CDR3 is TGTGCCAGTAGTATAGTCAACAGGGGGCCGGGTCAGCCCCAGCATTTT. Protein product: CASSIVNRGPGQPQHF. Together with reference TRBV19 and TRBJ1-5, the CDR3 gives the full variable domain: DGGITQSPKYLFRKEGQNVTLSCEQNLNHDAMYWYRQDPGQGLRLIYYSQIVNDFQKGDIAEGYSVSREKKESFPLTVTSAQKNPTAFYLCASSIVNRGPGQPQHFGDGTRLSIL.

The gene calls are TRBV30 and TRBJ2-2, with TRBD2 identical over 7 bases. CDR1 is GTSNPN, CDR2 SVGIG, per germline (reference sequence). The V segment lost 5 bases and the J segment 6 bases; nucleotides outside the gene matches: 9. This CDR3 is 14 amino acids long. The CDR3 loop is CAWGLGGVSGELFF. Written as DNA, the CDR3 is TGTGCCTGGGGGTTGGGGGGGGTATCCGGGGAGCTGTTTTTT. The full variable domain, in which reference TRBV30 and TRBJ2-2 provide the parts outside the CDR3, is SQTIHQWPATLVQPVGSPLSLECTVEGTSNPNLYWYRQAAGRGLQLLFYSVGIGQISSEVPQNLSASRPQDRQFILSSKKLLLSDSGFYLCAWGLGGVSGELFFGEGSRLTVL.

The chain is built from TRBV10-1 and TRBJ1-5, with D perhaps matching TRBD1 (5 bases). V lost 3 bases, J lost 5 bases, and 11 bases lay in between. Germline values: CDR1 WNHNN, CDR2 SYGVQD (reference sequence). This CDR3 contains 14 residues. The CDR3 reads CASSDHGGDQPQHF. DNA of the CDR3: TGCGCCAGCAGTGACCACGGGGGAGATCAGCCCCAGCATTTT.

The chain recombines TRBV5-8 with TRBJ2-7; D is undetermined. Germline V CDR1 and CDR2: SGHTS, YDEGEE. The V end was cut by 6 bases, the J end by 3 bases, with 10 bases between. There are 12 residues in the CDR3. In DNA, the CDR3 is TGTGCCAGCACCTTCCGTAGCTACGAGCAGTACTTC. Its translation is CASTFRSYEQYF. Complete variable domain (other parts from reference TRBV5-8 and TRBJ2-7): EAGVTQSPTHLIKTRGQQATLRCSPISGHTSVYWYQQALGLGLQFLLWYDEGEERNRGNFPPRFSGRQFPNYSSELNVNALELEDSALYLCASTFRSYEQYFGPGTRLTVT.

Comment on this clone: The germline gene is not matched at one end of the junction; a read error may be the cause. The J gene is TRBJ2-4, the V gene TRBV5-1; 14 nucleotides align to TRBD2. The CDR3 sequence is 19 residues long. Per germline, CDR1 SGHRS and CDR2 YFSETQ. The CDR3 DNA follows: TGCGCCAGCAGCTACCCCGGGACTAGCGGGAGTGGGTCCAAAAACAGTCAGTACTTC. It encodes CASSYPGTSGSGSKNSQYF.

This chain links TRBV5-1 with TRBJ2-5; 8 nucleotides agree with TRBD1. The CDR3 is 16 amino acids. CDR1 is SGHRS, CDR2 YFSETQ, per germline. V shed 0 bases, J shed 4 bases, and the junction held 8 bases outside the gene matches. DNA for the CDR3: TGCGCCAGCAGCTTGGGGTCGACAGGGGTAGGAGAGACCCAGTACTTC. This sequence encodes CASSLGSTGVGETQYF.

The chain combines TRBV5-1 with TRBJ1-2, with D unresolved. Germline assignment: CDR1 SGHRS and CDR2 YFSETQ. V gave up 2 bases and J gave up 0 bases, with 8 bases separating them. The CDR3 consists of 14 residues. The CDR3 is CASSLREANYGYTF. CDR3 nucleotides: TGCGCCAGCAGCTTAAGGGAGGCTAACTATGGCTACACCTTC.

The chain links TRBV27 to TRBJ2-4; D call uncertain. This CDR3 is 14 amino acids long. The ends were cut back, 6 bases at V and 2 bases at J, with 11 bases in the middle. CDR1 is MNHEY and CDR2 is SMNVEV in the germline V gene (reference sequence). This CDR3 is CASSPTASKNIQYF. The CDR3 DNA sequence: TGTGCCAGCAGCCCAACAGCCTCCAAAAACATTCAGTACTTC.